The 20 T cell receptor beta chains given below trace back to one sample, sequenced in a study of T-cell memory formation after mild COVID-19. TCRdb used MiXCR to reprocess the 5' RACE reads, holding one entry per CDR3 protein. The sample consists of just over 400,000 distinct CDR3 sequences, about a quarter of them appearing once. Sequencing was carried out using PBMCs or a T cell subset sorted from them (not recorded which). These TCRs come from an adult woman who had mild COVID-19 (a few samples of this study predate the infection). Cell type and time point are not known.

At least ten counts were recorded for this clonotype. The genes are TRBV9 and TRBJ1-1; D gene unclear. This CDR3 is 16 amino acids long. V dropped 4 bases and J dropped 1 base, with 17 bases sitting between them. Looked up from germline, CDR1 is SGDLS and CDR2 is YYNGEE. The CDR3 here is CASSFSVRSSNTEAFF. CDR3 sequence (DNA): TGTGCCAGCAGCTTTAGCGTGAGGTCGTCGAACACTGAAGCTTTCTTT.

The chain is built from TRBV6-2 or TRBV6-3 and TRBJ2-3; perhaps TRBD2 as D (6 bases). The germline V gene encodes CDR1 MNHEY and CDR2 SVGEGT. This CDR3 is built from 13 residues. V lost 5 bases, J lost 14 bases, and 20 bases lay in between. The CDR3 DNA sequence: TGTGCCAGCAGTAACCCCCCCACGGGAGCTCTGTATTTT. Translated, it gives CASSNPPTGALYF.

This clonotype was counted a few times. The rearrangement links TRBV4-3 to TRBJ2-5, with 7 bases lining up with TRBD1. The V gene end was trimmed by 2 bases and the J gene end by 4 bases; junction bases not matched to a gene: 7. CDR1 is LGHNA, CDR2 YSLEER, per germline. The CDR3 contains 15 residues. DNA for the CDR3: TGCGCCAGCAGCCAAAACAGGGGAAGAGGAGAGACCCAGTACTTC. It codes for CASSQNRGRGETQYF.

This clonotype was counted a few times. The DNA of the CDR3 is TGTGCCAGCAGCCAAGATGTAAAGTACGAGCAGTACTTC. Translated: CASSQDVKYEQYF. The V call is TRBV3-1, the J call TRBJ2-7; no clear D gene. Germline lookup yields CDR1 LGHDT and CDR2 YNNKEL (reference sequence). CDR3 length: 13 residues. V was shortened by 0 bases and J by 4 bases, with 7 bases between the two germline ends.

This clonotype has more than one count but fewer than ten. J is TRBJ1-3 and V is TRBV7-9; D not resolved. V was trimmed by 4 bases and J by 4 bases, leaving 8 bases between them. The CDR3 is 13 residues long. The germline CDR1 and CDR2 sequences are SEHNR and FQNEAQ (reference sequence). CDR3 protein: CASSSDWGNTIYF. Here the CDR3 DNA reads TGTGCCAGCAGCTCGGACTGGGGAAACACCATATATTTT.

V gene TRBV4-1 combines with J gene TRBJ1-4; a weak D match, TRBD1 (5 bases). There are 15 residues in the CDR3. CDR1 MGHRA and CDR2 YSYEKL come from the germline V gene. V was cut by 0 bases and J by 8 bases, with 13 bases left in between. Here the CDR3 DNA reads TGCGCCAGCAGCCAAGAGTCCAGGGCCGGAGAAAAACTGTTTTTT. Translating gives CASSQESRAGEKLFF.

There are a few counts of this clonotype. J is TRBJ2-1 and V is TRBV12-3 or TRBV12-4; D possibly uses TRBD1 or TRBD2 (6 bases each). V was shortened by 7 bases and J by 10 bases, with 26 bases between the two germline ends. This CDR3 spans 16 amino acids. Here the CDR3 reads CASTPWGANPLGEQFF. The CDR3 DNA is TGTGCCAGCACCCCTTGGGGGGCTAACCCCCTCGGGGAGCAGTTCTTC.

This rearrangement joins TRBV5-1 to TRBJ2-3; D is unclear. CDR3 length: 12 amino acids. Trimming took off 5 bases at V and 11 bases at J, with 15 bases between the two ends. The germline V gene has CDR1 SGHRS and CDR2 YFSETQ. In DNA, the CDR3 is TGCGCCAGCAGGAACCCACTTGGTCTGCAGTATTTT. Translated, it gives CASRNPLGLQYF.

The gene calls are TRBV12-3 or TRBV12-4 and TRBJ1-2; no clear D gene. The CDR3 runs 15 residues. Trimming left V 1 base short and J 4 bases short, with 13 bases between. The CDR3 protein is CASSLGGRGIYGYTF. DNA for the CDR3: TGTGCCAGCAGTTTAGGAGGGCGCGGAATCTATGGCTACACCTTC.

The genes are TRBV7-2 and TRBJ2-1, with 12 bases matching TRBD2. The germline CDR1 and CDR2 sequences are SGHTA and FQGNSA. The V and J ends lost 6 bases and 7 bases, in that order; junction bases with no gene match: 4. CDR3 length equals 14 residues. Here the CDR3 DNA reads TGTGCCAGCAGATCTAGCGGGAGGGGGAATGAGCAGTTCTTC. Amino acid sequence: CASRSSGRGNEQFF.

This chain uses TRBV12-3 or TRBV12-4 with TRBJ2-2; 14 bases are shared with TRBD2. The CDR3 is 15 residues long. Trimming cost V 5 bases and J 8 bases; bases outside gene matches: 4. CDR3 sequence: CASSKGLAGAGELFF. As DNA, the CDR3 is TGTGCCAGCAGTAAGGGACTAGCGGGAGCGGGGGAGCTGTTTTTT.

The gene calls are TRBV7-3 and TRBJ2-1; 9 nucleotides agree with TRBD2. Germline V gene lookup returns CDR1 SGHTA and CDR2 FQGTGA. The V and J ends lost 2 bases and 4 bases, in that order; junction bases with no gene match: 9. CDR3 length equals 17 residues. The CDR3 region is CASSLHGGGALYNEQFF. CDR3 in DNA: TGTGCCAGCAGCTTACATGGCGGGGGGGCCCTGTACAATGAGCAGTTCTTC.

The CDR3 DNA sequence: TGCGCCAGCCGACCGGGGGAAGAAGATACGCAGTATTTT. Its protein is CASRPGEEDTQYF. The V gene is TRBV4-1, the J gene TRBJ2-3, with D possibly matching TRBD2 (6 bases). The CDR3 has 13 residues. CDR1 is MGHRA and CDR2 is YSYEKL in the germline V gene. V was trimmed by 8 bases and J by 5 bases, leaving 14 bases between them.

The chain employs TRBV7-9 and TRBJ2-1; a possible D gene is TRBD2 (6 bases). CDR1 is SEHNR, CDR2 FQNEAQ, per germline (reference sequence). Trimming removed 5 bases from V and 10 bases from J, with 15 bases in between. CDR3 length: 13 residues. The CDR3: CASSRDWPAEQFF. The CDR3 DNA reads as TGTGCCAGCAGCCGGGACTGGCCAGCGGAGCAGTTCTTC.

V gene TRBV12-3 or TRBV12-4 combines with J gene TRBJ1-5, with D uncertain. Trimming shortened V by 5 bases and J by 12 bases, and 11 bases separated the two germline ends. The CDR3 length is 11 residues. CDR3 in DNA: TGTGCCAGCAGTCTAGGGTCGCTCCAGCATTTT. Protein: CASSLGSLQHF.

This clonotype was observed a handful of times. The chain employs TRBV27 and TRBJ2-7, with D tentatively TRBD2 (5 bases). Looked up from germline, CDR1 is MNHEY and CDR2 is SMNVEV (reference sequence). CDR3 length equals 13 residues. V was pared by 4 bases and J by 3 bases, with 10 bases between. CDR3 in DNA: TGTGCCAGCAGTTACCGGAGCGGCTACGAGCAGTACTTC. Translation gives CASSYRSGYEQYF.

The chain is built from TRBV11-3 and TRBJ2-7; D might be TRBD1 (5 bases). Trimming took 1 base from V and 6 from J, leaving 10 bases between them. This CDR3 region has 13 residues. Germline V lookup: CDR1 SGHNT, CDR2 YENEEA. The CDR3 region is CASSLGGQREQYF. The CDR3 coding sequence is TGTGCCAGCAGCTTAGGGGGCCAGCGCGAGCAGTACTTC. Variable domain in full (rest from reference TRBV11-3 and TRBJ2-7): EAGVVQSPRYKIIEKKQPVAFWCNPISGHNTLYWYLQNLGQGPELLIRYENEEAVDDSQLPKDRFSAERLKGVDSTLKIQPAELGDSAVYLCASSLGGQREQYFGPGTRLTVT.

This clonotype was found a few times. The rearrangement links TRBV29-1 to TRBJ1-1; 9 bases map to TRBD1. This CDR3 is built from 11 residues. The germline V gene encodes CDR1 SQVTM and CDR2 ANQGSEA. V lost 6 bases and J lost 8; bases outside the gene matches: 4. CDR3 protein: CSVGQGPEAFF. The CDR3 coding sequence is TGCAGCGTGGGACAGGGCCCCGAAGCTTTCTTT. The variable domain in full, with the rest retrieved from reference TRBV29-1 and TRBJ1-1, is SAVISQKPSRDICQRGTSLTIQCQVDSQVTMMFWYRQQPGQSLTLIATANQGSEATYESGFVIDKFPISRPNLTFSTLTVSNMSPEDSSIYLCSVGQGPEAFFGQGTRLTVV.

CDR3: CASSAGQGRSYNEQFF. In DNA form, the CDR3 reads TGCGCCAGCAGCGCCGGACAGGGAAGGTCCTACAATGAGCAGTTCTTC. V gene TRBV5-1 combines with J gene TRBJ2-1; 8 positions match TRBD1. V gave up 4 bases and J gave up 1 base; unmatched junction bases: 7. CDR1 is SGHRS and CDR2 is YFSETQ in the germline V gene. The CDR3 totals 16 residues.

This clonotype has only a few counts. DNA for the CDR3: TGTGCCAGCAGTTTCCTGCCGTACAATGAGCAGTTCTTC. Residues: CASSFLPYNEQFF. The chain joins TRBV12-3 or TRBV12-4 to TRBJ2-1; no firm D call. V lost 3 bases to trimming and J lost 4 bases, with 7 bases between them. The CDR3 is made up of 13 amino acids.